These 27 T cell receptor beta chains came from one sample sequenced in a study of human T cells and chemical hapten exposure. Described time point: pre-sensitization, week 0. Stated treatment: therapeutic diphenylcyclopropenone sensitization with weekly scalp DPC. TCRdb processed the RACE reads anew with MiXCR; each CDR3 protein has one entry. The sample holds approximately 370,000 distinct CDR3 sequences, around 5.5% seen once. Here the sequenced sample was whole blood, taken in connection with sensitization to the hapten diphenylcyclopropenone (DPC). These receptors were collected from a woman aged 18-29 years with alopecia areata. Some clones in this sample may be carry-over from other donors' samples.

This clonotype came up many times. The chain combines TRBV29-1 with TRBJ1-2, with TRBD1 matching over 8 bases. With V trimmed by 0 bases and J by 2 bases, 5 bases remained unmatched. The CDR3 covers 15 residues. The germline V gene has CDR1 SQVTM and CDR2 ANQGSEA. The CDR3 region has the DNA TGCAGCGTTGAAGAGAGGACAGGGATCAACTATGGCTACACCTTC. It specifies CSVEERTGINYGYTF. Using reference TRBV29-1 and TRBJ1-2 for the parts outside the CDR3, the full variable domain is SAVISQKPSRDICQRGTSLTIQCQVDSQVTMMFWYRQQPGQSLTLIATANQGSEATYESGFVIDKFPISRPNLTFSTLTVSNMSPEDSSIYLCSVEERTGINYGYTFGSGTRLTVV.

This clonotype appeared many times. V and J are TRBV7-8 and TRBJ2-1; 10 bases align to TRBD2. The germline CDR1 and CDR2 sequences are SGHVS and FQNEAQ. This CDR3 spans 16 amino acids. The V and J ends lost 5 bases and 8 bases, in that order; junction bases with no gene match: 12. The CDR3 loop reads CASSPRASGGGDEQFF. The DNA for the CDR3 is TGTGCCAGCAGCCCCCGGGCTAGCGGGGGTGGGGATGAGCAGTTCTTC.

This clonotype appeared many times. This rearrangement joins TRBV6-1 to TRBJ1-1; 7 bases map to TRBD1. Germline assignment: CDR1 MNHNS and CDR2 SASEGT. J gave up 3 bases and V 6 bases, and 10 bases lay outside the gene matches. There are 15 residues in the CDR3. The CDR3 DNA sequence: TGTGCCAGCAGCCCCGATCGCACAGGGGACACTGAAGCTTTCTTT. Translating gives CASSPDRTGDTEAFF.

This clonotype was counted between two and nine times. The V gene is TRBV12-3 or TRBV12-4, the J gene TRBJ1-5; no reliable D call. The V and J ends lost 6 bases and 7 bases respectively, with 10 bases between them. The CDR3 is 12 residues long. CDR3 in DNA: TGTGCCAGCAGCCCCGGTCCCCAGCCCCAGCATTTT. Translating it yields CASSPGPQPQHF.

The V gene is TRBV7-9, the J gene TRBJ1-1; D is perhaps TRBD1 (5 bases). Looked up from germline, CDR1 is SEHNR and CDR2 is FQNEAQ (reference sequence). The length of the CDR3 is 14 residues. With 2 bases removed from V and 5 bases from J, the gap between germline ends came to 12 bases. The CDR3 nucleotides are TGTGCCAGCAGCTTACCTGGCGGGGCGACTGAAGCTTTCTTT. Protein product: CASSLPGGATEAFF.

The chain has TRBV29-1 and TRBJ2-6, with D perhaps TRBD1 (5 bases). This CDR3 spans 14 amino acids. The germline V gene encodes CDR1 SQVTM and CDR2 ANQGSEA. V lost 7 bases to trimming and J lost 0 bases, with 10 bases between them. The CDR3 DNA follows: TGCAGCGCGTCGGACATCTCTGGGGCCAACGTCCTGACTTTC. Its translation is CSASDISGANVLTF.

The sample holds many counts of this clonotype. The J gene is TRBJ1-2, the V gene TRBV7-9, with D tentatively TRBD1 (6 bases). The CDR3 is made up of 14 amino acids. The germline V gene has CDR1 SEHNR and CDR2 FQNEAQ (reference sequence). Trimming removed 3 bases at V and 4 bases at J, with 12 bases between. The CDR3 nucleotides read TGTGCCAGCAGCTTCACGACAGGATCCTATGGCTACACCTTC. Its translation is CASSFTTGSYGYTF.

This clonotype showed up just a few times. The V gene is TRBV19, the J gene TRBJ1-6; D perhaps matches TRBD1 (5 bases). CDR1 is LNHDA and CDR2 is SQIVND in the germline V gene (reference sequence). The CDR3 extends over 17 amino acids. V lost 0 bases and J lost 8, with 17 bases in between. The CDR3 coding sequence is TGTGCCAGTAGTATAGATCCCAACGGACACCCGTATTCACCCCTCCACTTT. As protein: CASSIDPNGHPYSPLHF.

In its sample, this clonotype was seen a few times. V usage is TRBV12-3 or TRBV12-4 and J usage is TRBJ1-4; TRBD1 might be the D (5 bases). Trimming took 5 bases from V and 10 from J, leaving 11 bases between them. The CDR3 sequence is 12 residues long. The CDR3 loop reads CASSDRDRKLFF. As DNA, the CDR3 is TGTGCCAGCAGTGACCGGGACCGAAAACTGTTTTTT.

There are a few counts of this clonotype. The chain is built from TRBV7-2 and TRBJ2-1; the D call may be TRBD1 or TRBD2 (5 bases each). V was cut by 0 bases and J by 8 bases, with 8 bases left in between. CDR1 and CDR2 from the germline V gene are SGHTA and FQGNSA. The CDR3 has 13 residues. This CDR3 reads CASSLAREHEQFF. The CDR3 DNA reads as TGTGCCAGCAGCTTAGCCAGGGAGCATGAGCAGTTCTTC.

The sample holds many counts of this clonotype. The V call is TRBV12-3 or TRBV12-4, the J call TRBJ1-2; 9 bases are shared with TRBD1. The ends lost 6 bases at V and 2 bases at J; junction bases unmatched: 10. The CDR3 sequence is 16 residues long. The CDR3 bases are TGTGCCAGCAGCCCTTCCCCCGGGACAGGGAACTATGGCTACACCTTC. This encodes CASSPSPGTGNYGYTF.

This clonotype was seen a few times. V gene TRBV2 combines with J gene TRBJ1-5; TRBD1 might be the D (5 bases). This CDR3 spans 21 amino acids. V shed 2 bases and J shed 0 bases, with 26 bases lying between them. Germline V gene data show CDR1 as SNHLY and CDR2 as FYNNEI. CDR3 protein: CASSESTPAGGGGYSNQPQHF. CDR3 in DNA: TGTGCCAGCAGTGAATCAACCCCCGCAGGTGGGGGGGGATATAGCAATCAGCCCCAGCATTTT.

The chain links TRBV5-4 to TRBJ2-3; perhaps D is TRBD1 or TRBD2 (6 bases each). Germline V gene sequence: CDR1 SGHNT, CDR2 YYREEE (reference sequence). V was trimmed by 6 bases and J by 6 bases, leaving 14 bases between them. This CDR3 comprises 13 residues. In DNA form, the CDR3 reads TGTGCCAGCAACGCCCCCGGGGGCGATACGCAGTATTTT. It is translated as CASNAPGGDTQYF.

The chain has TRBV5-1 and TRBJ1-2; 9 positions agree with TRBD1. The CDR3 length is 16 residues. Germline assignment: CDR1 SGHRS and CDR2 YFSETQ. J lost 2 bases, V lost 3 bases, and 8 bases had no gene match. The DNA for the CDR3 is TGCGCCAGCAGCTCCCAATCCGGGACAGGGAACTATGGCTACACCTTC. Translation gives CASSSQSGTGNYGYTF.

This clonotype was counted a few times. The CDR3 nucleotides are TGTGCCAGCAGCAGGGCCGCGGAGAACACTGAAGCTTTCTTT. Translating it yields CASSRAAENTEAFF. This sequence joins TRBV5-5 and TRBJ1-1; D is uncertain. Deletions cut 4 bases from V and 1 base from J, with 11 bases between. Germline CDR1 reads SGHKS; CDR2 reads YYEKEE (reference sequence). CDR3 length: 14 amino acids.

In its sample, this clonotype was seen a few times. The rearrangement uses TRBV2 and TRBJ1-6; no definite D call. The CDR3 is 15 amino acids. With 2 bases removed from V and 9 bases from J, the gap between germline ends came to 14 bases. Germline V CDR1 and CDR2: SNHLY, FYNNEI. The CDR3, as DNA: TGTGCCAGCAGTGAATCGGGCTACGGTGGTTCACCCCTCCACTTT. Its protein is CASSESGYGGSPLHF. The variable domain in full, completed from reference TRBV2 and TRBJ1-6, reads EPEVTQTPSHQVTQMGQEVILRCVPISNHLYFYWYRQILGQKVEFLVSFYNNEISEKSEIFDDQFSVERPDGSNFTLKIRSTKLEDSAMYFCASSESGYGGSPLHFGNGTRLTVT.

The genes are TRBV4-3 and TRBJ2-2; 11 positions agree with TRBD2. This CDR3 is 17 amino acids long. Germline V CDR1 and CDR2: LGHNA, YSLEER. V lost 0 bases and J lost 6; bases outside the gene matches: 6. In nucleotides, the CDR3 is TGCGCCAGCAGCCAAGATCGGGTAGCGGGGGGGCCCGGGGAGCTGTTTTTT. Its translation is CASSQDRVAGGPGELFF.

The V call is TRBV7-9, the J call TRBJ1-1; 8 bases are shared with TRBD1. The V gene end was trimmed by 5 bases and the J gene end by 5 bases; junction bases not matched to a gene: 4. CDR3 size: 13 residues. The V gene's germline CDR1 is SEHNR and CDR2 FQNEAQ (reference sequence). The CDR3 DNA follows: TGTGCCAGCAGCCGACAGGGGTTGACTGAAGCTTTCTTT. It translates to CASSRQGLTEAFF.

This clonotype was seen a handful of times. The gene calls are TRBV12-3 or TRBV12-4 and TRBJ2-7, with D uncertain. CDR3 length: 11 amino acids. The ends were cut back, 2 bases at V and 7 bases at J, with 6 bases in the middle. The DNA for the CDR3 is TGTGCCAGCAGTTTAAAAGAAGAGCAGTACTTC. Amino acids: CASSLKEEQYF.

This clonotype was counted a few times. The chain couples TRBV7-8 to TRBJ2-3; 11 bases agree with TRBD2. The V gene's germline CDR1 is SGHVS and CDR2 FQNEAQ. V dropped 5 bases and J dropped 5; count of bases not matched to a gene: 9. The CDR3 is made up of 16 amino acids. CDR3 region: CASSTPLAGAGDTQYF. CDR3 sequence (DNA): TGTGCCAGCAGCACACCACTAGCGGGGGCCGGAGATACGCAGTATTTT.

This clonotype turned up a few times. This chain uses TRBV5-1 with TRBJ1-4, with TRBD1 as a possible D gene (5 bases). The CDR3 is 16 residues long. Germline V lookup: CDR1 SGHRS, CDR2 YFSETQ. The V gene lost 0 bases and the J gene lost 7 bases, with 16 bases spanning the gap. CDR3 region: CASSLANRQRGEKLFF. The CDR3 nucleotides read TGCGCCAGCAGCTTGGCCAATAGACAGCGTGGTGAAAAACTGTTTTTT.

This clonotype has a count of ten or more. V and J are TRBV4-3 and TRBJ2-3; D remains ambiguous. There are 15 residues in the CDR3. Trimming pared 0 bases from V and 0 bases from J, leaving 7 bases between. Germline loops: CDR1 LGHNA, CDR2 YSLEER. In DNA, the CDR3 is TGCGCCAGCAGCCAAGAGGCCGCGAGCACAGATACGCAGTATTTT. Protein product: CASSQEAASTDTQYF.

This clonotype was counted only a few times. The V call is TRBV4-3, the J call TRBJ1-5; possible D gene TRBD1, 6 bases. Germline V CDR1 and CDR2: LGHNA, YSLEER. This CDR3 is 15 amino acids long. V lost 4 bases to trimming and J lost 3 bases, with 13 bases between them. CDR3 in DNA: TGCGCCAGCAGCCGGTCAAGGGGGAACAATCAGCCCCAGCATTTT. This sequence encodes CASSRSRGNNQPQHF.

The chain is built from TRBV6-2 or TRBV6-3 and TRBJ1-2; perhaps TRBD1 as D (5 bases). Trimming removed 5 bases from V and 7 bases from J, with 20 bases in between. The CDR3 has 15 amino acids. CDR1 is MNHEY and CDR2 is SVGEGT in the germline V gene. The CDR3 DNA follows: TGTGCCAGCAGTCCATGGGATACAGGTTTCAGTGGCTACACCTTC. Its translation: CASSPWDTGFSGYTF.

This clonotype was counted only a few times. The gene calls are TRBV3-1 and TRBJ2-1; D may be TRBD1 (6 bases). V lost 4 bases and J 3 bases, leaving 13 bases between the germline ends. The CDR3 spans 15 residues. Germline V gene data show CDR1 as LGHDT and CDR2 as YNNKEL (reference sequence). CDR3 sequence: CASSPEEGVYNEQFF. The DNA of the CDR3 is TGTGCCAGCAGCCCAGAAGAGGGGGTCTACAATGAGCAGTTCTTC.

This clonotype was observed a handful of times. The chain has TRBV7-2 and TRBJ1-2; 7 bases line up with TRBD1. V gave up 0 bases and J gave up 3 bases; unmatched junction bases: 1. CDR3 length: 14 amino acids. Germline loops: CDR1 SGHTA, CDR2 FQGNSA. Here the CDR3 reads CASSLAGTDYGYTF. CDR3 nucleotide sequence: TGTGCCAGCAGCTTAGCCGGGACAGACTATGGCTACACCTTC.

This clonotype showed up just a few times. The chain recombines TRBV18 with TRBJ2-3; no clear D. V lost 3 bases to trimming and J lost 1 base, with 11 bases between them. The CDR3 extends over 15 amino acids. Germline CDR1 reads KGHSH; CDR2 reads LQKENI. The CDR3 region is CASSPVSLGTDTQYF. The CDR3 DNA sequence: TGTGCCAGCTCACCTGTCTCCCTCGGCACAGATACGCAGTATTTT.